These 8 T cell receptor beta chains originate from one sample sequenced in a study of graft-versus-host responses after intestinal transplantation. These receptors' antigens are unknown. Profiled with immunoSEQ multiplex PCR; TCRdb holds only in-frame clones, not every one. This repertoire shows over 85,000 clones, approximately 92% found once; its top ten account for around 0.55%. The sample was unstimulated CD8+ T cells sorted from spleen or lymph node cells, taken before intestinal transplant. The receptor source for this set is a human donor who received an intestinal transplant.

This sequence joins TRBV19 and TRBJ2-7; 7 bases are shared with TRBD2. Trimming cost V 5 bases and J 6 bases; bases outside gene matches: 7. The V gene's germline CDR1 is LNHDA and CDR2 SQIVND (reference sequence). This CDR3 has 13 residues. The CDR3 bases are TGTGCCAGTAGTCCCTGGGAGGGATCCGAGCAGTACTTC. Its protein is CASSPWEGSEQYF.

The rearrangement links TRBV4-1 to TRBJ2-5; the D gene is possibly TRBD1 (7 bases). V lost 5 bases to trimming and J lost 5 bases, with 15 bases between them. There are 14 residues in the CDR3. In germline, CDR1 is MGHRA, CDR2 YSYEKL. The chain's CDR3 is CASSEVRGEETQYF. CDR3 bases: TGCGCCAGCAGCGAAGTCAGGGGGGAGGAGACCCAGTACTTC.

CDR3 loop: CAWSEGSDYGYTF. CDR3 sequence (DNA): TGTGCCTGGAGTGAGGGCAGCGACTATGGCTACACCTTC. V and J are TRBV30 and TRBJ1-2, with D uncertain. In germline, CDR1 is GTSNPN, CDR2 SVGIG (reference sequence). Trimming left V 1 base short and J 3 bases short, with 9 bases between. There are 13 residues in the CDR3.

The chain combines TRBV28 with TRBJ1-1; D call uncertain. The CDR3 extends over 15 amino acids. Germline lookup yields CDR1 MDHEN and CDR2 SYDVKM. The V end was cut by 6 bases, the J end by 0 bases, with 14 bases between. CDR3 protein: CASREAGLLNTEAFF. CDR3 nucleotide sequence: TGTGCCAGCAGGGAAGCGGGGTTGTTGAACACTGAAGCTTTCTTT.

The J gene is TRBJ2-5, the V gene TRBV10-3; D tentatively fits TRBD1 or TRBD2 (6 bases each). This CDR3 has 14 residues. CDR1 ENHRY and CDR2 SYGVKD come from the germline V gene. V gave up 6 bases and J gave up 4 bases, with 15 bases separating them. CDR3 in DNA: TGTGCCATCAGGGGGGCAGGGAGGAGAGAGACCCAGTACTTC. It yields the protein CAIRGAGRRETQYF.

The V and J genes are TRBV9 and TRBJ1-5; a weak D match, TRBD1 (6 bases). The germline gives CDR1 SGDLS, CDR2 YYNGEE. The CDR3 loop spans 15 amino acids. V was shortened by 0 bases and J by 2 bases, with 9 bases between the two germline ends. CDR3 protein: CASSVGGLGNQPQHF. CDR3 nucleotides: TGTGCCAGCAGCGTAGGGGGGCTCGGCAATCAGCCCCAGCATTTT. Based on the CDR3 plus reference TRBV9 and TRBJ1-5, the full variable domain is DSGVTQTPKHLITATGQRVTLRCSPRSGDLSVYWYQQSLDQGLQFLIQYYNGEERAKGNILERFSAQQFPDLHSELNLSSLELGDSALYFCASSVGGLGNQPQHFGDGTRLSIL.

This chain joins TRBV30 and TRBJ1-2; no clear D. Germline V gene sequence: CDR1 GTSNPN, CDR2 SVGIG (reference sequence). The CDR3 is made up of 11 amino acids. V was shortened by 3 bases and J by 6 bases, with 8 bases between the two germline ends. CDR3 bases: TGTGCCTGGAGGGGAACAGATGGCTACACCTTC. It is translated as CAWRGTDGYTF.

This chain joins TRBV20-1 and TRBJ2-7; no definite D call. This CDR3 has 10 residues. V was pared by 7 bases and J by 6 bases, with 10 bases between. Germline CDR1 reads DFQATT; CDR2 reads SNEGSKA (reference sequence). CDR3 protein: CSVRRSEQYF. The CDR3 nucleotides read TGCAGTGTCAGGCGTAGCGAGCAGTACTTC.